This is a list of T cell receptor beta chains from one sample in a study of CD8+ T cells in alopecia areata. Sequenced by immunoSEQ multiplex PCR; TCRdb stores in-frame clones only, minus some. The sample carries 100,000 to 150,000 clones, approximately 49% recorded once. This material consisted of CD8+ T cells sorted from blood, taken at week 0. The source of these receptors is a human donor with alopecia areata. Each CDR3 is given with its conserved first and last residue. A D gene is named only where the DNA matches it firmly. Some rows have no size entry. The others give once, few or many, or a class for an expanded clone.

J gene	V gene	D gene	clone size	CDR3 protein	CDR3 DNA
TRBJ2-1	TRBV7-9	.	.	CASSRGSSSYNEQFF	TGTGCCAGCAGTCGAGGATCAAGCTCCTACAATGAGCAGTTCTTC
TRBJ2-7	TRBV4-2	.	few	CASSPGPNYEQYF	TGTGCCAGCAGCCCGGGGCCCAACTACGAGCAGTACTTC
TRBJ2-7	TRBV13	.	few	CATLRTYEQYF	TGTGCCACCTTGCGGACCTACGAGCAGTACTTC
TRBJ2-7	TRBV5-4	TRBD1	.	CASSPGQGIYEQYF	TGTGCCAGCAGTCCCGGACAGGGTATCTACGAGCAGTACTTC
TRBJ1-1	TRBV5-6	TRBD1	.	CASSPGTGVTEAFF	TGTGCCAGCAGCCCCGGGACAGGGGTGACTGAAGCTTTCTTT
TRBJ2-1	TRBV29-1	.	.	CSVKQGYHEQFF	TGCAGCGTTAAACAGGGTTACCATGAGCAGTTCTTC
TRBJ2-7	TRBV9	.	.	CASSVDGSYEQYF	TGTGCCAGCAGCGTAGACGGATCCTACGAGCAGTACTTC
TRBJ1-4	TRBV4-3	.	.	CASSQAGREKLFF	TGCGCCAGCAGCCAAGCCGGACGTGAAAAACTGTTTTTT
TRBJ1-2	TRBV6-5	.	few	CASSYSEGDGYTF	TGTGCCAGCAGTTACTCCGAGGGGGATGGCTACACCTTC
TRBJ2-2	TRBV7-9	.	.	CASSLRPGELFF	TGTGCCAGCAGCTTACGGCCCGGGGAGCTGTTTTTT
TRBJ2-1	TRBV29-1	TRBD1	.	CSVAGGQGYNEQFF	TGCAGCGTTGCGGGGGGACAGGGTTACAATGAGCAGTTCTTC
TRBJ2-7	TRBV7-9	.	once	CASSPQGPQYEQYF	TGTGCCAGCAGCCCCCAGGGGCCCCAGTACGAGCAGTACTTC
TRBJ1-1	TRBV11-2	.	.	CASSLLRGGSTEAFF	TGTGCCAGCAGCTTATTAAGGGGCGGTAGCACTGAAGCTTTCTTT
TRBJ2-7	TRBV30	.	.	CAWSGGRYEQYF	TGTGCCTGGAGTGGAGGGAGATACGAGCAGTACTTC
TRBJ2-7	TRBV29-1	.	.	CSVMAGPSYEQYF	TGCAGCGTTATGGCAGGGCCCTCCTACGAGCAGTACTTC
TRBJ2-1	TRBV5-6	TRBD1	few	CASSLADREQFF	TGTGCCAGCAGCTTAGCGGACAGGGAGCAGTTCTTC
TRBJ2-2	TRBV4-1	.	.	CASSLRGLDTGELFF	TGCGCCAGCAGCCTCAGGGGTCTGGACACCGGGGAGCTGTTTTTT
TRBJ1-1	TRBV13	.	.	CASSFFDEAEAFF	TGTGCCAGCAGCTTCTTCGACGAGGCTGAAGCTTTCTTT
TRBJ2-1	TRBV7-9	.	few	CASSFDGDEQFF	TGTGCCAGCAGCTTTGATGGGGATGAGCAGTTCTTC
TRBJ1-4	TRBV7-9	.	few	CASSLALGGEEKLFF	TGTGCCAGCAGCTTAGCGCTTGGGGGCGAAGAAAAACTGTTTTTT
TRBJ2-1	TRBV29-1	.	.	CSVEDTGWSYNEQFF	TGCAGCGTTGAAGACACGGGGTGGTCCTACAATGAGCAGTTCTTC
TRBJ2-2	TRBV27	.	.	CASSPEPANYNTGELFF	TGTGCCAGCAGTCCTGAGCCGGCTAACTACAACACCGGGGAGCTGTTTTTT
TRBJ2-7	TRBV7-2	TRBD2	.	CASSLGLAGAQYYEQYF	TGTGCCAGCAGCTTAGGACTAGCGGGGGCCCAATACTACGAGCAGTACTTC
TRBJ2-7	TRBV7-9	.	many	CASSPRDGTNHEQYF	TGTGCCAGCAGCCCCAGGGACGGTACAAACCACGAGCAGTACTTC
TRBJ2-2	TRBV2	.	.	CASEVGTTNTGELFF	TGTGCCAGCGAAGTAGGGACAACGAACACCGGGGAGCTGTTTTTT
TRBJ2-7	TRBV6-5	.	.	CASSYVRGYEQYF	TGTGCCAGCAGTTACGTAAGGGGGTACGAGCAGTACTTC
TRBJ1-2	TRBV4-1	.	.	CASSQAEGALYGYTF	TGCGCCAGCAGCCAAGCGGAGGGAGCCCTATACGGCTACACCTTC
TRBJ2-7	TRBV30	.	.	CAWSWGTYEQYF	TGTGCCTGGAGTTGGGGGACTTACGAGCAGTACTTC
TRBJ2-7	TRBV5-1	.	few	CASSLEEREQYF	TGCGCCAGCAGCTTGGAGGAACGCGAGCAGTACTTC
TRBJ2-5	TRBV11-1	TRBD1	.	CASSPRTGWGETQYF	TGTGCCAGCAGTCCACGGACAGGGTGGGGAGAGACCCAGTACTTC
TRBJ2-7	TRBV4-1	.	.	CASSQDWRPEQYF	TGCGCCAGCAGCCAAGATTGGAGACCGGAGCAGTACTTC
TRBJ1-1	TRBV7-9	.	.	CASTPLDMNTEAFF	TGTGCCAGCACCCCGCTGGACATGAACACTGAAGCTTTCTTT
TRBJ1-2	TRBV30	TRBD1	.	CARTTGDYYGYTF	TGTGCCCGGACGACAGGGGATTACTATGGCTACACCTTC
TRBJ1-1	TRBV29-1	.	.	CSVEGGLNTEAFF	TGCAGCGTCGAAGGGGGACTGAACACTGAAGCTTTCTTT
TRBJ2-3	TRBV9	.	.	CASSVTGTDTQYF	TGTGCCAGCAGCGTGACAGGGACTGATACGCAGTATTTT
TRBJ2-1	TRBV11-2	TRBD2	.	CASSLAGVLDNEQFF	TGTGCCAGCAGTTTAGCGGGGGTTTTGGACAATGAGCAGTTCTTC
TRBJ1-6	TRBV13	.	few	CASSTQSSPLHF	TGTGCCAGCAGCACACAGAGTTCACCCCTCCACTTT
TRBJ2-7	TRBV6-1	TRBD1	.	CASSDRTGSSSYEQYF	TGTGCCAGCAGTGACCGGACAGGATCTTCGTCCTACGAGCAGTACTTC
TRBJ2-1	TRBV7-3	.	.	CASSFEGGNEQFF	TGTGCCAGCAGCTTCGAAGGTGGGAATGAGCAGTTCTTC
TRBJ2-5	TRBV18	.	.	CASSPGEWTQYF	TGTGCCAGCTCACCGGGGGAATGGACCCAGTACTTC
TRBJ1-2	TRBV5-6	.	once	CASSLRWDGYTF	TGTGCCAGCAGCTTACGGTGGGATGGCTACACCTTC
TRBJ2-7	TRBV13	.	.	CASSFGTGYSYEQYF	TGTGCCAGCAGCTTTGGCACAGGCTACTCCTACGAGCAGTACTTC
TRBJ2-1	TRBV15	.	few	CATSRGGEDYEQFF	TGTGCCACCAGCAGAGGCGGGGAAGATTATGAGCAGTTCTTC
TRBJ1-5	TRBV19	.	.	CASKPHPGTGLWGQPQHF	TGTGCCAGTAAGCCCCATCCTGGCACGGGGCTTTGGGGTCAGCCCCAGCATTTT
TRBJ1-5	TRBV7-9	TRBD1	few	CASSSSDRDQPQHF	TGTGCCAGCAGCTCCTCCGACAGGGACCAGCCCCAGCATTTT
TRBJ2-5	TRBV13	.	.	CASSPTREETQYF	TGTGCCAGCAGTCCCACGCGGGAAGAGACCCAGTACTTC
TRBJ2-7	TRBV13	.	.	CASSFFSGTYEQYF	TGTGCCAGCAGCTTTTTTTCAGGGACCTACGAGCAGTACTTC
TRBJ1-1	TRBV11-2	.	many	CASSLDLGSEAFF	TGTGCCAGCAGCTTAGATCTTGGTTCTGAAGCTTTCTTT
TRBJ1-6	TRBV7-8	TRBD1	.	CASSPTGTGSNSPLHF	TGTGCCAGCAGCCCGACCGGGACAGGATCTAATTCACCCCTCCACTTT
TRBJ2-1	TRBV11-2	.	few	CASSLTGMGEQFF	TGTGCCAGCAGCTTAACAGGGATGGGTGAGCAGTTCTTC
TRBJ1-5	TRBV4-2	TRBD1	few	CASSQEGQDRPQHF	TGTGCCAGCAGCCAAGAGGGACAGGATCGTCCCCAGCATTTT
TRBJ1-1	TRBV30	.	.	CAWSVKVAEAFF	TGTGCCTGGAGTGTAAAGGTAGCTGAAGCTTTCTTT
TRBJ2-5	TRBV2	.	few	CETLRDKETQYF	TGTGAAACGTTGAGGGATAAGGAGACCCAGTACTTC
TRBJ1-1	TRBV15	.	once	CAARPRGNTEAFF	TGTGCCGCCCGCCCCCGGGGGAACACTGAAGCTTTCTTT